These 16 T cell receptor beta chains share one sample of origin, sequenced in a study of cytomegalovirus exposure and HLA in healthy donors. This PCR relied on a set of 60 Vbeta primers and 13 Jbeta primers. TCRdb keeps only in-frame clones here, not all; method: immunoSEQ multiplex PCR. The data contain around 150,000 clones, 71% of them singletons. Sequencing was done on a sample of PBMCs. These receptors all come from a woman aged 25 to 45 in good health and CMV-seronegative.

Worth noting for this clone: Other nucleotide sequences in the sample specify the same CDR3. This rearrangement joins TRBV2 to TRBJ1-2; D is perhaps TRBD1 (5 bases). With 5 bases removed from V and 1 base from J, the gap between germline ends came to 14 bases. The CDR3 consists of 15 residues. Germline V lookup: CDR1 SNHLY, CDR2 FYNNEI. CDR3 in amino acids: CASSPRQGSNYGYTF. Here the CDR3 DNA reads TGTGCCAGCAGTCCTAGGCAGGGTAGTAACTATGGCTACACCTTC.

In this sample, this clone turned up a few times. The chain recombines TRBV28 with TRBJ2-7; 11 bases are a match to TRBD1. Germline trimming cut 6 bases from V and 2 bases from J; bases unmatched to any gene: 6. This CDR3 comprises 15 residues. Germline-derived CDR1 and CDR2 are MDHEN and SYDVKM. Here the CDR3 reads CASRIGTGGTYEQYF. In nucleotides, the CDR3 is TGTGCCAGCAGGATCGGGACAGGGGGAACCTACGAGCAGTACTTC.

The chain carries TRBV7-6 and TRBJ2-5; 10 bases fit TRBD2. There are 16 residues in the CDR3. Losses at the gene ends were 2 bases for V and 4 bases for J; bases not matched to a gene: 7. The germline gives CDR1 SGHVS, CDR2 FNYEAQ. The CDR3 sequence: CASSLRTSGEGETQYF. The CDR3 region has the DNA TGTGCCAGCAGCTTAAGGACTAGCGGTGAGGGAGAGACCCAGTACTTC.

This sequence joins TRBV6-1 and TRBJ1-5; D gene uncertain. CDR1 and CDR2 (germline): MNHNS, SASEGT. The V end lost 4 bases, the J end lost 9 bases, and 22 bases lay between the germline ends. The CDR3 is made up of 16 amino acids. The CDR3 region has the DNA TGTGCCAGCAGTGGCTCCCCCGACGGGAGAAGGTGGCCCCAGCATTTT. This gives the protein CASSGSPDGRRWPQHF.

This clone came up a few times. The V gene is TRBV29-1, the J gene TRBJ2-6, with D possibly TRBD2 on 5 matching bases. This CDR3 is 14 amino acids long. Germline V CDR1 and CDR2: SQVTM, ANQGSEA. V lost 1 base and J 1 base, leaving 5 bases between the germline ends. CDR3 loop: CSVEGTSGANVLTF. CDR3 nucleotide sequence: TGCAGCGTTGAAGGGACTTCTGGGGCCAACGTCCTGACTTTC. The variable domain in full, with the rest retrieved from reference TRBV29-1 and TRBJ2-6, is SAVISQKPSRDICQRGTSLTIQCQVDSQVTMMFWYRQQPGQSLTLIATANQGSEATYESGFVIDKFPISRPNLTFSTLTVSNMSPEDSSIYLCSVEGTSGANVLTFGAGSRLTVL.

The chain joins TRBV14 to TRBJ2-2, with 7 positions matching TRBD1. V was clipped by 4 bases and J by 1 base; unmatched bases: 9. The CDR3 extends over 17 amino acids. The germline V gene has CDR1 SGHDN and CDR2 FVKESK. In DNA, the CDR3 is TGTGCCAGCAGCCCATACCCCCGGGACAGGAACACCGGGGAGCTGTTTTTT. This gives the protein CASSPYPRDRNTGELFF.

V is TRBV6-5 and J is TRBJ2-1; possibly TRBD2 for D (5 bases). This CDR3 comprises 13 residues. Germline lookup yields CDR1 MNHEY and CDR2 SVGAGI. The V gene lost 0 bases and the J gene lost 8 bases, with 8 bases spanning the gap. The DNA of the CDR3 is TGTGCCAGCAGTTACTCGGCGGGTTATGAGCAGTTCTTC. Translating gives CASSYSAGYEQFF.

The CDR3 DNA sequence: TGTGCCAGCAGTTTAAGAGGGGGTGGCTACACCTTC. It specifies CASSLRGGGYTF. V gene TRBV28 combines with J gene TRBJ1-2; D perhaps matches TRBD1 (6 bases). There are 12 residues in the CDR3. Germline CDR1 MDHEN, CDR2 SYDVKM. Trimming cost V 2 bases and J 7 bases, with 8 bases left between them.

V gene TRBV5-1 combines with J gene TRBJ1-4; 9 bases fit TRBD1. Germline V lookup: CDR1 SGHRS, CDR2 YFSETQ. Germline trimming cut 2 bases from V and 8 bases from J; bases unmatched to any gene: 7. The CDR3 runs 15 residues. CDR3 DNA: TGCGCCAGCAGCTTTCTTGACAGGGGGAAAGAAAAACTGTTTTTT. It specifies CASSFLDRGKEKLFF.

The table lists this clone with a few counts. The V gene is TRBV6-5, the J gene TRBJ2-5; possible D gene TRBD1, 6 bases. Germline V gene sequence: CDR1 MNHEY, CDR2 SVGAGI. Between the trimmed V and J ends, which lost 5 bases and 6 bases, there was a span of 13 bases. The CDR3 is 13 amino acids. The CDR3 nucleotides are TGTGCCAGCAGTATACTTCAGGGGAAGACCCAGTACTTC. It specifies CASSILQGKTQYF.

This chain links TRBV2 with TRBJ2-2; no clear D. CDR1 SNHLY and CDR2 FYNNEI come from the germline V gene. V shed 6 bases and J shed 1 base, with 6 bases lying between them. CDR3 length: 13 amino acids. CDR3: CASRTENTGELFF. The DNA for the CDR3 is TGTGCCAGCAGAACAGAGAACACCGGGGAGCTGTTTTTT.

The chain is built from TRBV5-4 and TRBJ2-3; TRBD1 agrees at 7 bases. Unmatched junction bases numbered 2, after V lost 3 bases and J lost 4 bases. From germline, CDR1 is SGHNT and CDR2 YYREEE (reference sequence). The CDR3 totals 13 residues. The CDR3 coding sequence is TGTGCCAGCAGCTCCGGGACAGCAGATACGCAGTATTTT. Protein sequence: CASSSGTADTQYF.

The chain employs TRBV6-1 and TRBJ2-3; tentatively, D is TRBD2 (6 bases). Germline V gene lookup returns CDR1 MNHNS and CDR2 SASEGT. V was cut by 3 bases and J by 2 bases, with 12 bases left in between. The CDR3 is made up of 15 amino acids. CDR3 region: CASSESGLFTDTQYF. The CDR3 region has the DNA TGTGCCAGCAGTGAGTCGGGACTCTTCACAGATACGCAGTATTTT.

The chain uses TRBV7-2 and TRBJ2-1, with 10 bases matching TRBD2. The length of the CDR3 is 17 residues. The V and J ends lost 1 base and 3 bases, in that order; junction bases with no gene match: 6. Germline CDR1 is SGHTA and CDR2 is FQGNSA. The DNA for the CDR3 is TGTGCCAGCAGCTTAGACTTAGCGGGGGGCCTCTACAATGAGCAGTTCTTC. Protein: CASSLDLAGGLYNEQFF.

This clone was found a few times. CDR3 residues: CASSPGTGGRTEAFF. The CDR3 DNA is TGTGCCAGCAGCCCCGGGACAGGGGGTAGGACTGAAGCTTTCTTT. This chain uses TRBV7-9 with TRBJ1-1; TRBD1 matches at 11 bases. Looked up from germline, CDR1 is SEHNR and CDR2 is FQNEAQ (reference sequence). The CDR3 loop spans 15 amino acids. V dropped 5 bases and J dropped 5; count of bases not matched to a gene: 7.

The chain has TRBV19 and TRBJ2-2; 12 nucleotides match TRBD2. The CDR3 totals 17 residues. V was clipped by 3 bases and J by 3 bases; unmatched bases: 5. In germline, CDR1 is LNHDA, CDR2 SQIVND (reference sequence). This chain's CDR3 is CASSIPSGGAYTGELFF. The CDR3, as DNA: TGTGCCAGTAGTATTCCTAGCGGGGGGGCGTACACCGGGGAGCTGTTTTTT.